This T cell receptor (beta chain) came from a study of T cell responses to AZD1222 COVID-19 vaccine. Germline CDR1 reads SNHLY; CDR2 reads FYNNEI. The V gene end was trimmed by 7 bases and the J gene end by 6 bases; junction bases not matched to a gene: 5. The CDR3 consists of 14 residues. Whole-study findings and limits: Just a handful of AZD1222 recipients were seropositive at baseline. Elevations in Spike-specific TCR breadth and depth followed administration of two AZD1222 doses. Mostly white British, mostly female donors; authors suggested clonal diversity may be underestimated.

The protocol was immunoSEQ multiplex PCR, while the TCRdb copy is restricted to in-frame clones and leaves out a portion. The sample shows 150,000 to 200,000 clones, less than 95% of them seen only once. Concerning this clone: The antigen remains unidentified.

The chain employs TRBV2 and TRBJ1-5, with TRBD1 matching over 11 bases. The origin of this receptor is an adult in good health. This specimen consisted of peripheral blood, obtained on day 0 of AZD1222 vaccination. CDR3 DNA: TGTGCCAGCATTTGGGACAGGGGGACTCAGCCCCAGCATTTT. This gives the protein CASIWDRGTQPQHF. The whole variable domain, remainder taken from reference TRBV2 and TRBJ1-5, is EPEVTQTPSHQVTQMGQEVILRCVPISNHLYFYWYRQILGQKVEFLVSFYNNEISEKSEIFDDQFSVERPDGSNFTLKIRSTKLEDSAMYFCASIWDRGTQPQHFGDGTRLSIL.